This T cell receptor (beta chain) was sequenced during a study of beta chain features in type 1 diabetes. Study information: When patients were set against healthy donors, age, gender and cell yields were similar.

The CDR3 length is 15 residues. In germline, CDR1 is MDHEN, CDR2 SYDVKM. The V end lost 4 bases, the J end lost 1 base, and 14 bases lay between the germline ends. Remarks on this clone: What it recognizes is unknown.

cDNA synthesis used the whole RNA isolate, giving expressed TCRB sequences. Clones were sequenced by immunoSEQ multiplex PCR, and TCRdb holds only the in-frame ones, with some missing. The sample holds under 500,000 clones, approximately 28% seen once. Overall study results and limits: Insertions were fewer and deletions more numerous at VDJ junctions in type 1 diabetes patients.

The chain is built from TRBV28 and TRBJ2-7, with D maybe TRBD2 (5 bases). Sequenced input: naive CD4+ T cells from blood. The clonotype was recovered from a man younger than 35 in good health. CDR3 amino acids: CASSSFGGLSYEQYF. CDR3 sequence (DNA): TGTGCCAGCAGTTCGTTCGGCGGGCTGTCCTACGAGCAGTACTTC.